The table lists the clone carrying this T cell receptor beta chain with many counts. Its antigen is as yet unknown. This entry belongs to a study of early T cells in non-severe SARS-CoV-2 infection. The overall study: Chains from this unsorted whole-blood bulk RNA could not be paired. Overall study findings and caveats: The matching step, a VDJdb search, favored anti-spike CD8 responses and missed private and CD4 specificities.

TCRdb redid the calling of the 5' RACE reads with MiXCR, one entry per CDR3 protein. The table has some 40,000 distinct CDR3 sequences, less than 6.5% seen once; the top ten hold roughly 6.3%. The length of the CDR3 is 13 residues. Unmatched junction bases numbered 9, after V lost 10 bases and J lost 7 bases. Per the germline V gene, CDR1 is MNHNS and CDR2 is SASEGT. The TCR comes from an adult who was a healthcare worker with PCR-confirmed SARS-CoV-2 infection or an uninfected control (not recorded which). This sequence joins TRBV6-1 and TRBJ2-1; 8 nucleotides line up with TRBD2. This material consisted of whole blood, taken at baseline. For the CDR3, the DNA is TGTGCCAACGGGGGGGACTATGGGAATGAGCAGTTCTTC. Amino acid sequence: CANGGDYGNEQFF.